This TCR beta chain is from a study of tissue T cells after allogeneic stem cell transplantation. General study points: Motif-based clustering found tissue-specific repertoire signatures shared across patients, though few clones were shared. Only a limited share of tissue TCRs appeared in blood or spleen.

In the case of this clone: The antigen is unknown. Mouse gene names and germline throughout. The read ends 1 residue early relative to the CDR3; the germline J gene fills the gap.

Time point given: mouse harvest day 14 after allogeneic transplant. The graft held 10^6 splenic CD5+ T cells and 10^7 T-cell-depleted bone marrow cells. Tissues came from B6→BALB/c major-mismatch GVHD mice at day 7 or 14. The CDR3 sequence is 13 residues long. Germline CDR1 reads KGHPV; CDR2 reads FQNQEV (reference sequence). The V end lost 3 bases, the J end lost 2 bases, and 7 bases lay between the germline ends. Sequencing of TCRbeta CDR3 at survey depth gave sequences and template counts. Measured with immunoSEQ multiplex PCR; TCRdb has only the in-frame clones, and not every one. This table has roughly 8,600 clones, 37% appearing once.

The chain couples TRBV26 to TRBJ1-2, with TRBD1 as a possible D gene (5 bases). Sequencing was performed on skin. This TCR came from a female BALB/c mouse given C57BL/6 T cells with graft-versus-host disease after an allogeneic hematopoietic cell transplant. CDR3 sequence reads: CASSLRGNSDYTF. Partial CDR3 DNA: TGTGCCAGCAGTCTACGGGGGAACTCCGACTACACC.